The 30 T cell receptor beta chains presented below share a single source sample, sequenced in a study of PD-1 blockade in classical Hodgkin lymphoma. Time point noted: cycle 4 day 1 (C4D1), after 5 to 7 weeks of nivolumab. Every patient relapsed after autologous stem cell transplantation, and brentuximab vedotin exposure varied. Magnetic negative selection purified CD4+ T cells from thawed PBMCs. Sequenced by immunoSEQ multiplex PCR; TCRdb stores in-frame clones only, minus some. The sample shows 34,000 or so clones, roughly 92% of them seen only once. Sample: CD4+ T cells from blood, taken before the fourth cycle of nivolumab. These receptors came from a human donor with classical Hodgkin lymphoma.

The chain is built from TRBV7-3 and TRBJ2-1, with TRBD2 identical over 10 bases. The CDR3 covers 16 residues. After removal of 5 bases from V and 2 bases from J, the junction contained 6 bases not matched to a gene. From germline, CDR1 is SGHTA and CDR2 FQGTGA. CDR3 amino acids: CASSNRLAGAYNEQFF. The CDR3 region has the DNA TGTGCCAGCAGCAACCGACTAGCGGGCGCCTACAATGAGCAGTTCTTC.

V and J are TRBV18 and TRBJ1-1; D ambiguous. CDR3 size: 15 residues. Germline V gives CDR1 KGHSH, CDR2 LQKENI. V was cut by 3 bases and J by 1 base, with 12 bases left in between. The CDR3 spells CASSPIYLENTEAFF. CDR3 sequence (DNA): TGTGCCAGCTCACCGATCTATTTAGAGAACACTGAAGCTTTCTTT.

V usage is TRBV7-8 and J usage is TRBJ1-3; maybe TRBD1 (6 bases). CDR1 and CDR2 (germline): SGHVS, FQNEAQ. This CDR3 comprises 16 residues. V was pared by 5 bases and J by 0 bases, with 14 bases between. CDR3 nucleotide sequence: TGTGCCAGCAGCCCCGGGACATATAACTCTGGAAACACCATATATTTT. Translated, it gives CASSPGTYNSGNTIYF. Using reference TRBV7-8 and TRBJ1-3 for the parts outside the CDR3, the full variable domain is GAGVSQSPRYKVAKRGQDVALRCDPISGHVSLFWYQQALGQGPEFLTYFQNEAQLDKSGLPSDRFFAERPEGSVSTLKIQRTQQEDSAVYLCASSPGTYNSGNTIYFGEGSWLTVV.

The V call is TRBV6-5, the J call TRBJ1-1; no clear D gene. This CDR3 region has 14 residues. V was trimmed by 2 bases and J by 1 base, leaving 8 bases between them. Germline V lookup: CDR1 MNHEY, CDR2 SVGAGI. This chain's CDR3 is CASSYRVANTEAFF. The CDR3 DNA is TGTGCCAGCAGTTACAGGGTGGCGAACACTGAAGCTTTCTTT.

V usage is TRBV4-2 and J usage is TRBJ1-2; D gene unclear. Germline assignment: CDR1 LGHNA and CDR2 YNFKEQ. The CDR3 covers 12 residues. V lost 0 bases to trimming and J lost 7 bases, with 6 bases between them. This chain's CDR3 is CASSQEIAGYTF. DNA of the CDR3: TGTGCCAGCAGCCAAGAGATAGCTGGCTACACCTTC.

This clone was found once. This sequence joins TRBV5-6 and TRBJ1-3, with D unclear. Per the germline V gene, CDR1 is SGHDT and CDR2 is YYEEEE. CDR3 length: 14 amino acids. Deletions cut 2 bases from V and 1 base from J, with 7 bases between. CDR3 DNA sequence: TGTGCCAGCAGCTTCCGGTGGTCTGGAAACACCATATATTTT. This translates into CASSFRWSGNTIYF.

The chain recombines TRBV30 with TRBJ1-4, with TRBD1 matching over 8 bases. Germline loops: CDR1 GTSNPN, CDR2 SVGIG (reference sequence). CDR3 size: 15 residues. V lost 2 bases to trimming and J lost 7 bases; unmatched junction nucleotides: 9. The CDR3 reads CAWSKGQGAREKLFF. CDR3 sequence (DNA): TGTGCCTGGAGTAAGGGCCAGGGGGCCCGTGAAAAACTGTTTTTT.

This clone was found once. V is TRBV4-1 and J is TRBJ2-3; 8 bases are a match to TRBD2. The trim removed 0 bases at V and 0 bases at J, leaving 8 bases unmatched. This CDR3 has 18 amino acids. Germline-derived CDR1 and CDR2 are MGHRA and YSYEKL. CDR3 bases: TGCGCCAGCAGCCAAGAAGCCCCCGGGAGGGGGAGCACAGATACGCAGTATTTT. Protein sequence: CASSQEAPGRGSTDTQYF.

The chain is built from TRBV11-2 and TRBJ2-4; D perhaps matches TRBD1 (6 bases). The CDR3 has 13 amino acids. The ends were cut back, 5 bases at V and 6 bases at J, with 11 bases in the middle. Germline V gives CDR1 SGHAT, CDR2 FQNNGV. This chain's CDR3 is CASSDRDINIQYF. CDR3 nucleotide sequence: TGTGCCAGCAGCGACCGGGACATAAACATTCAGTACTTC.

This clone was seen a single time. The chain employs TRBV7-9 and TRBJ1-2; 9 positions match TRBD1. Germline V gene lookup returns CDR1 SEHNR and CDR2 FQNEAQ (reference sequence). This CDR3 is built from 14 residues. Germline trimming cut 5 bases from V and 4 bases from J; bases unmatched to any gene: 5. CDR3 sequence reads: CASSPRTGAYGYTF. The CDR3, as DNA: TGTGCCAGCAGCCCCCGGACAGGGGCCTATGGCTACACCTTC. Full variable domain (outside the CDR3, taken from reference TRBV7-9 and TRBJ1-2): DTGVSQNPRHKITKRGQNVTFRCDPISEHNRLYWYRQTLGQGPEFLTYFQNEAQLEKSRLLSDRFSAERPKGSFSTLEIQRTEQGDSAMYLCASSPRTGAYGYTFGSGTRLTVV.

The chain uses TRBV5-1 and TRBJ2-7, with a tentative D call TRBD2 (6 bases). This CDR3 contains 15 residues. In germline, CDR1 is SGHRS, CDR2 YFSETQ. V was shortened by 0 bases and J by 0 bases, with 10 bases between the two germline ends. DNA of the CDR3: TGCGCCAGCAGCTTGGTTAGCGGCGACTCCTACGAGCAGTACTTC. As protein: CASSLVSGDSYEQYF. The variable domain in full, with the rest retrieved from reference TRBV5-1 and TRBJ2-7, is KAGVTQTPRYLIKTRGQQVTLSCSPISGHRSVSWYQQTPGQGLQFLFEYFSETQRNKGNFPGRFSGRQFSNSRSEMNVSTLELGDSALYLCASSLVSGDSYEQYFGPGTRLTVT.

This chain uses TRBV30 with TRBJ2-3; D is uncertain. The germline V and J ends were trimmed by 2 bases and 4 bases, with 7 bases remaining between them. Germline V lookup: CDR1 GTSNPN, CDR2 SVGIG (reference sequence). The CDR3 extends over 12 amino acids. The CDR3 coding sequence is TGTGCCTGGAGTCTAAATGCAGATACGCAGTATTTT. Its protein is CAWSLNADTQYF.

This clone was recorded once. This chain links TRBV4-1 with TRBJ2-7, with D perhaps matching TRBD2 (5 bases). The CDR3 runs to 16 residues. With 0 bases removed from V and 0 bases from J, the gap between germline ends came to 12 bases. The germline V gene encodes CDR1 MGHRA and CDR2 YSYEKL. The CDR3 DNA is TGCGCCAGCAGCCAAGAACGAGCGGCTAGCTCCTACGAGCAGTACTTC. Encoded protein: CASSQERAASSYEQYF.

This clone was picked up one time. The chain links TRBV10-2 to TRBJ2-3, with 7 bases fitting TRBD1. Losses at the gene ends were 2 bases for V and 2 bases for J; bases not matched to a gene: 4. Germline V gene data show CDR1 as WSHSY and CDR2 as SAAADI. CDR3 length equals 15 residues. The CDR3, as DNA: TGCGCCAGCAGTGAGAGAGACAGGGTCACAGATACGCAGTATTTT. Protein sequence: CASSERDRVTDTQYF.

The chain is built from TRBV5-8 and TRBJ2-3; 7 bases are shared with TRBD2. Looked up from germline, CDR1 is SGHTS and CDR2 is YDEGEE. This CDR3 contains 15 residues. The J segment lost 0 bases and the V segment lost 4 bases, leaving 5 bases of the junction unmatched. The CDR3: CASSRSSGSTDTQYF. The CDR3 nucleotides are TGTGCCAGCAGCCGGAGTAGCGGGAGCACAGATACGCAGTATTTT.

The gene calls are TRBV6-1 and TRBJ2-2, with TRBD2 as a possible D gene (6 bases). Trimming stripped 6 bases from V and 4 bases from J, with 15 bases between. Looked up from germline, CDR1 is MNHNS and CDR2 is SASEGT. CDR3 length: 15 amino acids. The chain's CDR3 is CASRGGLVGTGELFF. The CDR3 bases are TGTGCCAGCAGGGGGGGACTTGTCGGCACCGGGGAGCTGTTTTTT.

V and J are TRBV6-1 and TRBJ1-5, with TRBD1 matching over 8 bases. Losses at the gene ends were 4 bases for V and 6 bases for J; bases not matched to a gene: 5. Germline CDR1 and CDR2: MNHNS and SASEGT. The CDR3 covers 14 residues. CDR3 coding DNA: TGTGCCAGCAGTGTACGGACAGGGATTCAGCCCCAGCATTTT. It codes for CASSVRTGIQPQHF.

V gene TRBV4-1 combines with J gene TRBJ1-2; possibly TRBD1 for D (5 bases). Per germline, CDR1 MGHRA and CDR2 YSYEKL. The CDR3 has 15 amino acids. V shed 0 bases and J shed 0 bases, with 8 bases lying between them. The CDR3: CASSQERGTNYGYTF. The CDR3 coding sequence is TGCGCCAGCAGCCAAGAAAGGGGCACTAACTATGGCTACACCTTC.

The chain recombines TRBV27 with TRBJ2-1; TRBD2 matches 8 bases. From germline, CDR1 is MNHEY and CDR2 SMNVEV (reference sequence). The trim removed 8 bases at V and 5 bases at J, leaving 17 bases unmatched. This CDR3 spans 17 amino acids. In DNA, the CDR3 is TGTGCCAGCTCCCGGACTAGCACCGCTTTTTGGAACAATGAGCAGTTCTTC. Its translation: CASSRTSTAFWNNEQFF.

The chain carries TRBV7-7 and TRBJ2-3; the D gene could be TRBD1 or TRBD2 (5 bases each). Germline V CDR1 and CDR2: SSHAT, FNYEAQ (reference sequence). The CDR3 spans 15 residues. V was cut by 4 bases and J by 4 bases, with 15 bases left in between. The CDR3 coding sequence is TGTGCCAGCAGCTCCCGGGACGGCCCGGCAGATACGCAGTATTTT. Residues: CASSSRDGPADTQYF. The variable domain in full, completed from reference TRBV7-7 and TRBJ2-3, reads GAGVSQSPRYKVTKRGQDVTLRCDPISSHATLYWYQQALGQGPEFLTYFNYEAQPDKSGLPSDRFSAERPEGSISTLTIQRTEQRDSAMYRCASSSRDGPADTQYFGPGTRLTVL.

The chain recombines TRBV21-1 with TRBJ1-1. TRBV21-1 is described as a pseudogene. The CDR3 has 16 residues. The CDR3 reads CASSKVGVKGNTEAFF. For the CDR3, the DNA is TGTGCCAGCAGCAAAGTTGGCGTTAAAGGGAACACTGAAGCTTTCTTT.

The rearrangement links TRBV10-3 to TRBJ2-7; a weak D match, TRBD2 (5 bases). V lost 4 bases to trimming and J lost 7 bases, with 14 bases between them. The CDR3 is 13 amino acids. Germline V lookup: CDR1 ENHRY, CDR2 SYGVKD. CDR3 region: CAISGDYRMEQYF. The DNA of the CDR3 is TGTGCCATCAGTGGTGACTACCGTATGGAGCAGTACTTC.

The CDR3 region is CASSFFKGQGQEHTQYF. The CDR3 DNA reads as TGTGCCAGCAGCTTCTTTAAGGGACAGGGGCAGGAGCATACGCAGTATTTT. The chain recombines TRBV7-9 with TRBJ2-3; TRBD1 agrees at 10 bases. The CDR3 has 17 amino acids. J lost 7 bases, V lost 3 bases, and 13 bases had no gene match. Germline CDR1 SEHNR, CDR2 FQNEAQ (reference sequence). Looking up the rest from reference TRBV7-9 and TRBJ2-3 gives the full variable domain: DTGVSQNPRHKITKRGQNVTFRCDPISEHNRLYWYRQTLGQGPEFLTYFQNEAQLEKSRLLSDRFSAERPKGSFSTLEIQRTEQGDSAMYLCASSFFKGQGQEHTQYFGPGTRLTVL.

The chain joins TRBV2 to TRBJ1-5, with D perhaps TRBD1 (5 bases). The V gene's germline CDR1 is SNHLY and CDR2 FYNNEI. Deletions cut 2 bases from V and 7 bases from J, with 9 bases between. The CDR3 is made up of 13 amino acids. The CDR3 loop is CASSELQDQPQHF. The CDR3 bases are TGTGCCAGCAGTGAATTACAGGACCAGCCCCAGCATTTT.

The chain carries TRBV4-1 and TRBJ2-2; no definite D call. From germline, CDR1 is MGHRA and CDR2 YSYEKL. Trimming shortened V by 0 bases and J by 6 bases, and 5 bases separated the two germline ends. This CDR3 contains 13 residues. The CDR3 spells CASSQDTPGELFF. In DNA, the CDR3 is TGCGCCAGCAGCCAAGATACCCCCGGGGAGCTGTTTTTT.

The rearrangement links TRBV14 to TRBJ1-1, with a tentative D call TRBD1 (6 bases). V gave up 0 bases and J gave up 6 bases, with 11 bases separating them. The CDR3 length is 14 residues. Germline V lookup: CDR1 SGHDN, CDR2 FVKESK. The CDR3 DNA reads TGTGCCAGCAGCCAAGATCCGGGGGCCCCTGAAGCTTTCTTT. Amino acid sequence: CASSQDPGAPEAFF. Together with reference TRBV14 and TRBJ1-1, the CDR3 gives the full variable domain: EAGVTQFPSHSVIEKGQTVTLRCDPISGHDNLYWYRRVMGKEIKFLLHFVKESKQDESGMPNNRFLAERTGGTYSTLKVQPAELEDSGVYFCASSQDPGAPEAFFGQGTRLTVV.

The gene calls are TRBV19 and TRBJ2-2, with D perhaps given as TRBD1 or TRBD2 (6 bases each). Trimming took off 10 bases at V and 1 base at J, with 13 bases between the two ends. CDR3 length: 14 amino acids. CDR1 LNHDA and CDR2 SQIVND come from the germline V gene (reference sequence). The DNA of the CDR3 is TGTGCCACCCGGGAGACAGGGAACACCGGGGAGCTGTTTTTT. Translating it yields CATRETGNTGELFF.

This clone was seen once. The chain joins TRBV10-2 to TRBJ2-2; the match to TRBD2 covers 7 bases. In germline, CDR1 is WSHSY, CDR2 SAAADI. V trimming: 8 bases; J trimming: 5 bases; junction bases outside the gene matches: 8. The CDR3 contains 14 residues. In DNA, the CDR3 is TGCGCCAGCCGGTCCCCAGCGGGAACCGGGGAGCTGTTTTTT. It yields the protein CASRSPAGTGELFF.

The chain has TRBV4-1 and TRBJ1-2; 9 nucleotides line up with TRBD1. The CDR3 extends over 16 amino acids. V was pared by 2 bases and J by 6 bases, with 10 bases of the junction left unmatched. Per germline, CDR1 MGHRA and CDR2 YSYEKL. CDR3 coding DNA: TGCGCCAGCAGCCAACTCACAGGGGGCGCCCAGCATGGCTACACCTTC. This sequence encodes CASSQLTGGAQHGYTF.

The CDR3 protein is CASRGQGSNQPQHF. The CDR3 DNA is TGTGCCAGCAGAGGGCAGGGGAGCAATCAGCCCCAGCATTTT. The chain joins TRBV28 to TRBJ1-5; tentative D call: TRBD1 (6 bases). V lost 6 bases and J 1 base, leaving 10 bases between the germline ends. CDR3 length: 14 residues. Per the germline V gene, CDR1 is MDHEN and CDR2 is SYDVKM.